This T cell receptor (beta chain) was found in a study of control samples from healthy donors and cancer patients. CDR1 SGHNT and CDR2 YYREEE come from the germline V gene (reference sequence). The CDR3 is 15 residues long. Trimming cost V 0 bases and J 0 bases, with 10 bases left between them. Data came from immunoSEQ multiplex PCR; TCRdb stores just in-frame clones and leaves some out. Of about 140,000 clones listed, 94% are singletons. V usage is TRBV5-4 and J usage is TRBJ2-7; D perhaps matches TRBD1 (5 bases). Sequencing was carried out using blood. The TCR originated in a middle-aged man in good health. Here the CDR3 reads CASSLDQGSSYEQYF. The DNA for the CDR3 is TGTGCCAGCAGCTTGGACCAGGGAAGCTCCTACGAGCAGTACTTC.